This record looks at one TCR beta chain sequence and its context. The source of the sample is a study of shared clonotypes between healthy human individuals. Germline loops: CDR1 SGHRS, CDR2 YFSETQ. Trimming cost V 4 bases and J 5 bases; bases outside gene matches: 7. CDR3 size: 14 residues. Profiling relied on immunoSEQ multiplex PCR, and the TCRdb table lists in-frame clones only, not all of them. The sample shows about 380,000 clones, just over 95% of them seen only once. Sequences were obtained from memory CD8+ T cells sorted from blood. Subset indicated: CD45RO+ cells pooled with CCR7-negative TemRA cells. The sequence derives from a man between 25 and 39 years old in good health. This rearrangement joins TRBV5-1 to TRBJ2-5; 8 bases agree with TRBD1. The CDR3 DNA is TGCGCCAGCAGCGCGATCACAGGGGGGGAGACCCAGTACTTC. This gives the protein CASSAITGGETQYF. The full variable domain, rest sourced from reference TRBV5-1 and TRBJ2-5, is KAGVTQTPRYLIKTRGQQVTLSCSPISGHRSVSWYQQTPGQGLQFLFEYFSETQRNKGNFPGRFSGRQFSNSRSEMNVSTLELGDSALYLCASSAITGGETQYFGPGTRLLVL.